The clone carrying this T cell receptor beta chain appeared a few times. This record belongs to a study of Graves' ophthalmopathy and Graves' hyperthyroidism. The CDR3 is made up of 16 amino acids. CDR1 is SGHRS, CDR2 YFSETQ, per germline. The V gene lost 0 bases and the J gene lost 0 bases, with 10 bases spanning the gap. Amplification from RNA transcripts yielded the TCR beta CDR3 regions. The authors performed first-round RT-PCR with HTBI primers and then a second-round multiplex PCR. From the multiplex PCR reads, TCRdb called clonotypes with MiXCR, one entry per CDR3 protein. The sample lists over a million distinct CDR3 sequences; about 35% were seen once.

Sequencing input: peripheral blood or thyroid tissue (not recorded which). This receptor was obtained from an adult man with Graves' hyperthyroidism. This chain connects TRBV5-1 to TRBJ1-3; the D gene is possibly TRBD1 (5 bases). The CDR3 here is CASSLDAGSSGNTIYF. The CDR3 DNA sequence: TGCGCCAGCAGCTTGGATGCAGGGAGCTCTGGAAACACCATATATTTT.